Given below is one T cell receptor beta chain in context. This entry belongs to a study of blood T cell repertoires in COVID-19. Background on the study: Sites in the United States, Italy and Spain provided acute and convalescent COVID-19 samples. PBMCs, B-cell-depleted T cells, or T cells were the source of the cDNA or gDNA that made up the material.

In the authors' workflow: Researchers report that nucleated cell counts were estimated from reference gene primer amplification. Clones were read by immunoSEQ multiplex PCR, and TCRdb kept only the in-frame ones, dropping some. V and J calls plus clone size are reproduced from that table; the DNA served to infer D and trimming. The table shows more than 140,000 clones, with 84% occurring only once. The sequence derives from a woman aged 50 to 60 in a cohort sampled during active or convalescent COVID-19. The source material was peripheral blood.

CDR3 coding DNA: TGTGCCAGCAGCTTAGGCACAGGGGCCACGAATCAGCCCCAGCATTTT. Its translation: CASSLGTGATNQPQHF. This sequence joins TRBV7-8 and TRBJ1-5; TRBD1 agrees at 7 bases. Per germline, CDR1 SGHVS and CDR2 FQNEAQ. The CDR3 covers 16 residues. The ends lost 1 base at V and 4 bases at J; junction bases unmatched: 7.